This T cell receptor (beta chain) was sequenced in a study of T-cell memory formation after mild COVID-19. CDR3 length: 16 amino acids. Germline V CDR1 and CDR2: SGHAT, FQNNGV. The germline V and J ends were trimmed by 5 bases and 2 bases, with 15 bases remaining between them. TCRdb analysed the 5' RACE reads with MiXCR anew, one entry per CDR3 protein. In the table there are 300,000 to 400,000 distinct CDR3 sequences, around 13% of which are singletons. The sequence was obtained from a man aged 18 to 29 who had mild COVID-19 (a few samples of this study predate the infection). Cell type and time point are not known. The sample was PBMCs or a T cell subset sorted from them (not recorded which). The rearrangement uses TRBV11-2 and TRBJ2-2, with D unclear. The CDR3 DNA follows: TGTGCCAGCAGCACGCGCCCTGCAGAAAACACCGGGGAGCTGTTTTTT. Protein: CASSTRPAENTGELFF.